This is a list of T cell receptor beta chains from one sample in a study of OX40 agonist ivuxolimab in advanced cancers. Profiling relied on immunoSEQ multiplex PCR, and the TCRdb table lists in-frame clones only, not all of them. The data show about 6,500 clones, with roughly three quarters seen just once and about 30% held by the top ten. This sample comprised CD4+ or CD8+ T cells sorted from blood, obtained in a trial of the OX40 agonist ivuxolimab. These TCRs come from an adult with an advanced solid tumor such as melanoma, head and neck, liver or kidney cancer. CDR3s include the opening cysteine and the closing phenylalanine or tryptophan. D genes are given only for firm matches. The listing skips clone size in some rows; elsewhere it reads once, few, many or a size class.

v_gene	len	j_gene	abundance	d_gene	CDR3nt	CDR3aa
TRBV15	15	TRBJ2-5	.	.	TGTGCCACCACCGCTAAGGCCCACTTTAAAGAGACCCAGTACTTC	CATTAKAHFKETQYF
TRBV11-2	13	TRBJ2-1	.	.	TGTGCCAGCAGCTTCGGTGGGGCCAATGAGCAGTTCTTC	CASSFGGANEQFF
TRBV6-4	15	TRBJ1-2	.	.	TGTGCCAGCAGACAATACTCAGCACCCAACTATGGCTACACCTTC	CASRQYSAPNYGYTF
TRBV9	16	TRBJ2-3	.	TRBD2	TGTGCCAGCAGCGCGACACTAGCGGGAGTGGCAGATACGCAGTATTTT	CASSATLAGVADTQYF
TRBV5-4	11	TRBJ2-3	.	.	TGTGCCAGCAGCTCGGGCGATACGCAGTATTTT	CASSSGDTQYF
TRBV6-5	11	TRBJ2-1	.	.	TGTGCCAGCAGTTACGGCTCTGAGCAGTTCTTC	CASSYGSEQFF
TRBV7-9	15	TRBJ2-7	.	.	TGTGCCAGCAGCCCCCCCCGGGACCTAGGGTACGAGCAGTACTTC	CASSPPRDLGYEQYF
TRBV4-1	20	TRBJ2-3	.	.	TGCGCCAGCAGCCAGCCCACAGGGGCCGGGGGGCCTAACCCACCAGATACGCAGTATTTT	CASSQPTGAGGPNPPDTQYF
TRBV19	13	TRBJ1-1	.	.	TGTGCCAGTAGTATGGGGGTATACACTGAAGCTTTCTTT	CASSMGVYTEAFF
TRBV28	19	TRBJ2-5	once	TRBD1	TGTGCCAGCAGTTTTTCATTCCGGACAGGGGGCGTTTTGGAAAAGACCCAGTACTTC	CASSFSFRTGGVLEKTQYF
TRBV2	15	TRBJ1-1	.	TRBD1	TGTGCCAGCAGGAAGTGGACAGGGGGCAACACTGAAGCTTTCTTT	CASRKWTGGNTEAFF
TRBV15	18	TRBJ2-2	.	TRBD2	TGTGCCACCAGCATCCTCCCGGGACTAGCGGGGGGGCTGGGGGAGCTGTTTTTT	CATSILPGLAGGLGELFF
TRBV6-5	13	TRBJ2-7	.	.	TGTGCCAGCAGTTACTCGGGGTCCTACGAGCAGTACTTC	CASSYSGSYEQYF
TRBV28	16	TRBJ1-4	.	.	TGTGCCAGCAGTCAAATTTGGGGCCGACAGAGTGAAAAACTGTTTTTT	CASSQIWGRQSEKLFF
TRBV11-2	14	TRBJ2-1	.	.	TGTGCCAGCAGCTTAGATCTGTCCCCCTGGGAGCAGTTCTTC	CASSLDLSPWEQFF
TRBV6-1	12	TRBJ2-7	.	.	TGTGCCAGCGCCGATACAGGGATCGAGCAGTACTTC	CASADTGIEQYF
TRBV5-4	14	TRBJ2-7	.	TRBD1	TGTGCCAGCAGCTTGCAGGGGGCCCCCTACGAGCAGTACTTC	CASSLQGAPYEQYF
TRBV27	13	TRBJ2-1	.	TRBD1	TGTGCCAGCAGTCGCTTACAGGGGAGTGAGCAGTTCTTC	CASSRLQGSEQFF
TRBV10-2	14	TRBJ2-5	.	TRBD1	TGCGCCAGCGGTCGGCCGGGACAGCTGGAGACCCAGTACTTC	CASGRPGQLETQYF
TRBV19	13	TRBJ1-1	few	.	TGTGCCAGTAGTAAATTCATGAACACTGAAGCTTTCTTT	CASSKFMNTEAFF
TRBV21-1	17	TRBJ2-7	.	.	TGTGCCAGCACGAGGTTGGGACTAGCGGGAGGGCCGTCCGAGCAGTACTTC	CASTRLGLAGGPSEQYF
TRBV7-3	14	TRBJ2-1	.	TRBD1	TGTGCCAGCAGCTTAACGGGACAGTACAATGAGCAGTTCTTC	CASSLTGQYNEQFF
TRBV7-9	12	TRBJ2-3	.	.	TGTGCCAGCAGCTTAGTAGCAGATACGCAGTATTTT	CASSLVADTQYF
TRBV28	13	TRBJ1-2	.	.	TGTGCCAGCAACAGTCCAGGGGTGGATGGCTACACCTTC	CASNSPGVDGYTF
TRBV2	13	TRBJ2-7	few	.	TGTGCCAGCAGCGGGACGGAAAATTACGAGCAGTACTTC	CASSGTENYEQYF
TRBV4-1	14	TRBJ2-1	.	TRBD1	TGCGCCAGCAGCCGGCCCGGGACAGACAATGAGCAGTTCTTC	CASSRPGTDNEQFF
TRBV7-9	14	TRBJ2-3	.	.	TGTGCCAGCAGCTTAGTAGGAAGCACAGATACGCAGTATTTT	CASSLVGSTDTQYF
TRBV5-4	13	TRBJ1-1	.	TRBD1	TGTGCCAGCAGCTTACAGGGGAGCACTGAAGCTTTCTTT	CASSLQGSTEAFF
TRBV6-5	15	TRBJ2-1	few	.	TGTGCCAGCAGTTATAAGGGGTCGAACTACAATGAGCAGTTCTTC	CASSYKGSNYNEQFF
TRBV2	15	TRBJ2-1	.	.	TGTGCCAGCAGTGAAGGGCAGGCCCGGTACAATGAGCAGTTCTTC	CASSEGQARYNEQFF
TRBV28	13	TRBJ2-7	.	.	TGTGCCAGCAGGGGCAGGGGCCCCTACGAGCAGTACTTC	CASRGRGPYEQYF
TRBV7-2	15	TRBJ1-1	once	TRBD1	TGTGCCAGCAGCCAGACAGGGGGCCGGAACACTGAAGCTTTCTTT	CASSQTGGRNTEAFF
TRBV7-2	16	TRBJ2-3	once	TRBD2	TGTGCCAGCAGCCCAGCGGGACTAAGGTGGCCAGATACGCAGTATTTT	CASSPAGLRWPDTQYF
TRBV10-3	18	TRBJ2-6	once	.	TGTGCCATCAGTGGAGCCCAGGTTCCTAGCTCTGGGGCCAACGTCCTGACTTTC	CAISGAQVPSSGANVLTF
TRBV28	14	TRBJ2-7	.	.	TGTGCCAGCAGTGCTCTGGGGGGCTCCTACGAGCAGTACTTC	CASSALGGSYEQYF
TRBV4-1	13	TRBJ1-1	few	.	TGCGCCAGCAGCCACAACGCGAACACTGAAGCTTTCTTT	CASSHNANTEAFF
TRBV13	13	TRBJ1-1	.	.	TGTGCCAGCAGCTTTCACGAGAACACTGAAGCTTTCTTT	CASSFHENTEAFF
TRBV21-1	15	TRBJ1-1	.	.	TGTGCCAGCAGCAAATCGTCCGTTGGGAACACTGAAGCTTTCTTT	CASSKSSVGNTEAFF
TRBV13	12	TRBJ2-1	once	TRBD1	TGTGCCAGCAGCGGACAGGGTTATGAGCAGTTCTTC	CASSGQGYEQFF
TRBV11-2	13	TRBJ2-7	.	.	TGTGCCAGCAGCTTAGCACCAGGGGTAGAGCAGTACTTC	CASSLAPGVEQYF
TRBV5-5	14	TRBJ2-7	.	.	TGTGCCAGCAGCTTAAGACATTACTCCTACGAGCAGTACTTC	CASSLRHYSYEQYF
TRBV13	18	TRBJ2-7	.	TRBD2	TGTGCCAGCAGCCCGAGAGGCCTCGAACTAGCGGGGCCCTACGAGCAGTACTTC	CASSPRGLELAGPYEQYF
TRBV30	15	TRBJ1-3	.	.	TGTGCCTGGAGACGACCCGTCTACTCTGGAAACACCATATATTTT	CAWRRPVYSGNTIYF
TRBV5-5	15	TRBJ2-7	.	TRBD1	TGTGCCAGCAGCTACACACCCGACAGGGCAGACGAGCAGTACTTC	CASSYTPDRADEQYF